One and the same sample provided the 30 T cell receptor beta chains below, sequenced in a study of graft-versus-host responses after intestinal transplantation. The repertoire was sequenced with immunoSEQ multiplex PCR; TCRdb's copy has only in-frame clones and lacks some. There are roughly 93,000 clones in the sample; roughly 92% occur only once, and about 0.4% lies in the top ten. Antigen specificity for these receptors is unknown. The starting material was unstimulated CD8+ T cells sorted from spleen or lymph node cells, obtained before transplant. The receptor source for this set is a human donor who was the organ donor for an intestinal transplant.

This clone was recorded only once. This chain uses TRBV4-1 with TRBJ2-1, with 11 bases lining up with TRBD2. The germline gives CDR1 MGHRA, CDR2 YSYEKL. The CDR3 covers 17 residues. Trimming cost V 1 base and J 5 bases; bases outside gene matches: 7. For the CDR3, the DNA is TGCGCCAGCAGCCAAGTACCCCAACTAGCGGGGGACAATGAGCAGTTCTTC. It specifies CASSQVPQLAGDNEQFF.

The CDR3 spells CASSFGTGYPYEQYF. As DNA, the CDR3 is TGTGCCAGCAGCTTTGGGACAGGCTATCCCTACGAGCAGTACTTC. The gene calls are TRBV7-3 and TRBJ2-7, with 8 nucleotides matching TRBD1. Per the germline V gene, CDR1 is SGHTA and CDR2 is FQGTGA. CDR3 size: 15 residues. V lost 3 bases, J lost 2 bases, and 6 bases stayed unmatched.

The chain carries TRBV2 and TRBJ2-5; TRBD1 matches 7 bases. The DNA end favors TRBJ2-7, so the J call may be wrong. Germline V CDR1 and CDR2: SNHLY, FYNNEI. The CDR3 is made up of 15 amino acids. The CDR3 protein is CASSPHRDSLHEQYF. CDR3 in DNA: TGTGCCAGCAGCCCCCACCGGGACAGTTTGCACGAGCAGTACTTC.

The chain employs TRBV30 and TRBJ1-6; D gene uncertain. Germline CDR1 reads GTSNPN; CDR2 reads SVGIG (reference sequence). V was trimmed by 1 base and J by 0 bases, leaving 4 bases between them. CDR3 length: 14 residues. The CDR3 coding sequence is TGTGCCTGGAGTGCGGGCTCCTATAATTCACCCCTCCACTTT. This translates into CAWSAGSYNSPLHF.

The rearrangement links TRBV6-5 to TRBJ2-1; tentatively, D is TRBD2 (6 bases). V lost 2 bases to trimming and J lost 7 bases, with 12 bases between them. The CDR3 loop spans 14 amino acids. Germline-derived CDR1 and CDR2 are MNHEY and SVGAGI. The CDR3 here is CASSYGGSVNEQFF. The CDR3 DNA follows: TGTGCCAGCAGTTACGGGGGGTCGGTTAATGAGCAGTTCTTC.

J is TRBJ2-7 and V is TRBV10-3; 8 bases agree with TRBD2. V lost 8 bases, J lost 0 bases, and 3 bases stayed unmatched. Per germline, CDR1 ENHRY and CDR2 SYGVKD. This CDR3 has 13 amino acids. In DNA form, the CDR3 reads TGTGCCATCCAGCGGGGGAGCTCCTACGAGCAGTACTTC. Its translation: CAIQRGSSYEQYF.

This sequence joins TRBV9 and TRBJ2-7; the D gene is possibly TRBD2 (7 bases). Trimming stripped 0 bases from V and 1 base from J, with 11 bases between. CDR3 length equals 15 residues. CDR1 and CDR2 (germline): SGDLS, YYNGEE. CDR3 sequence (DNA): TGTGCCAGCAGCGTAGCGGGGGGCGATTCCTACGAGCAGTACTTC. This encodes CASSVAGGDSYEQYF. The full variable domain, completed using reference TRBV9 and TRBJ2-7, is DSGVTQTPKHLITATGQRVTLRCSPRSGDLSVYWYQQSLDQGLQFLIQYYNGEERAKGNILERFSAQQFPDLHSELNLSSLELGDSALYFCASSVAGGDSYEQYFGPGTRLTVT.

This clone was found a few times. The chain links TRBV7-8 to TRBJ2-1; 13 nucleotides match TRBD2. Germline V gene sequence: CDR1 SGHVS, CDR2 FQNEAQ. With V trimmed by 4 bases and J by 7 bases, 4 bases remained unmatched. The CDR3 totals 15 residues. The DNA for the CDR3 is TGTGCCAGCAGCTCAGGACTAGCGGGGGTGAATGAGCAGTTCTTC. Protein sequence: CASSSGLAGVNEQFF.

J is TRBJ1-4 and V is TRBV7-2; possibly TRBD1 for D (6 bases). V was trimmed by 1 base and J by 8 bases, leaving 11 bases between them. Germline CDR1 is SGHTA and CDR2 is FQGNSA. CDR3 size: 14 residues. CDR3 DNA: TGTGCCAGCAGCTTAGACAGGGAAAGGGAAAAACTGTTTTTT. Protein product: CASSLDREREKLFF.

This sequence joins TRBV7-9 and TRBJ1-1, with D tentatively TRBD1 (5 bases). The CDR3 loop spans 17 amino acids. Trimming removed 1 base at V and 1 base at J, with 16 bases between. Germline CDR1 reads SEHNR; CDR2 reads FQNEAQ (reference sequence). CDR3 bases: TGTGCCAGCAGCTTAGGGGTTCTTGGGGCACGGAACACTGAAGCTTTCTTT. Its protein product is CASSLGVLGARNTEAFF.

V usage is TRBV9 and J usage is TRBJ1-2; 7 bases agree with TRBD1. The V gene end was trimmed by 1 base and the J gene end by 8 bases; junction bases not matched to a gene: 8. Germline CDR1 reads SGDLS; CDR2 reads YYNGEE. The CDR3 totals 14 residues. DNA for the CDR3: TGTGCCAGCAGCGTACACCTCGAAGGGGGCGGCTACACCTTC. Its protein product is CASSVHLEGGGYTF.

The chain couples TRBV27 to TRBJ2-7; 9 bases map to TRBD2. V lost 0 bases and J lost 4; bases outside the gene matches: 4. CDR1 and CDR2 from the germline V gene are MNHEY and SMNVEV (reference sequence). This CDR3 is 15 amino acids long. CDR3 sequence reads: CASSLSPSGDYEQYF. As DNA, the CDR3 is TGTGCCAGCAGTTTATCTCCTAGCGGGGATTACGAGCAGTACTTC.

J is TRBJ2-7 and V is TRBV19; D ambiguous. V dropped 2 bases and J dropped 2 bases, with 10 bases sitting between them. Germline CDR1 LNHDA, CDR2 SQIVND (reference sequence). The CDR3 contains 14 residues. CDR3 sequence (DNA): TGTGCCAGTAGTATACAGGCGTTGACCTACGAGCAGTACTTC. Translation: CASSIQALTYEQYF.

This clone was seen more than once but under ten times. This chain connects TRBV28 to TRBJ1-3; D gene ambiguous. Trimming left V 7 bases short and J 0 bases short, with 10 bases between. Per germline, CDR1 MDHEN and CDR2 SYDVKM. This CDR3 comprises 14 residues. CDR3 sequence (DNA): TGTGCCAGCACCATACAAGTCTCTGGAAACACCATATATTTT. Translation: CASTIQVSGNTIYF. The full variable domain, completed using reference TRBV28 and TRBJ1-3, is DVKVTQSSRYLVKRTGEKVFLECVQDMDHENMFWYRQDPGLGLRLIYFSYDVKMKEKGDIPEGYSVSREKKERFSLILESASTNQTSMYLCASTIQVSGNTIYFGEGSWLTVV.

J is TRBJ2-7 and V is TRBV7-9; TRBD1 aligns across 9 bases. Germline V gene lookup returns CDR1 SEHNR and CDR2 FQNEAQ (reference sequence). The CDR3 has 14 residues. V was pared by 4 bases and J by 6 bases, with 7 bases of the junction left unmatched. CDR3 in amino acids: CASSSGQGLGEQYF. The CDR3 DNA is TGTGCCAGCAGCTCTGGACAGGGGCTGGGCGAGCAGTACTTC.

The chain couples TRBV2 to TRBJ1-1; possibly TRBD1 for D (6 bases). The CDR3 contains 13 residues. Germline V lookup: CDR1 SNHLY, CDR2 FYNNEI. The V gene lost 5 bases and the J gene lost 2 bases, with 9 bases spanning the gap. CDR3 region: CASSRTVNTEAFF. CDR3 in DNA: TGTGCCAGCAGTCGGACAGTCAACACTGAAGCTTTCTTT. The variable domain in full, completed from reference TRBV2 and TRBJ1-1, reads EPEVTQTPSHQVTQMGQEVILRCVPISNHLYFYWYRQILGQKVEFLVSFYNNEISEKSEIFDDQFSVERPDGSNFTLKIRSTKLEDSAMYFCASSRTVNTEAFFGQGTRLTVV.

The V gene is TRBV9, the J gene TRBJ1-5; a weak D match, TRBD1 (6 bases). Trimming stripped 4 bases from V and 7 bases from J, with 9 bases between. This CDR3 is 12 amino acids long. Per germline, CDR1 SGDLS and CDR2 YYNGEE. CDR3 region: CASSRGLQPQHF. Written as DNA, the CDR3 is TGTGCCAGCAGCAGGGGGTTGCAGCCCCAGCATTTT.

The CDR3 loop is CASSRGLAEAFF. The CDR3 nucleotides read TGTGCCAGCAGCAGGGGGTTGGCTGAAGCTTTCTTT. V gene TRBV5-4 combines with J gene TRBJ1-1; D perhaps matches TRBD1 (6 bases). CDR1 is SGHNT, CDR2 YYREEE, per germline (reference sequence). CDR3 size: 12 residues. V lost 4 bases, J lost 6 bases, and 10 bases lay in between.

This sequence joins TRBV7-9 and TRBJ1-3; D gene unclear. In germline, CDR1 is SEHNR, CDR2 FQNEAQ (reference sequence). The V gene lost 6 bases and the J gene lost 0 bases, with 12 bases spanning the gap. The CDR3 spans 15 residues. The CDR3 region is CASRSDLASGNTIYF. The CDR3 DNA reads TGTGCCAGCAGATCAGACCTAGCCTCTGGAAACACCATATATTTT.

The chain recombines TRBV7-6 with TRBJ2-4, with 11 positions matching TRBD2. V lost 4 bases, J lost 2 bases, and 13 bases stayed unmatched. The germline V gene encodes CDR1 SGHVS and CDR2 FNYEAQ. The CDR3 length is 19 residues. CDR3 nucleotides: TGTGCCAGCAGCTCAGCAAAGATTAGCGGGGGGGCGACCAAAAACATTCAGTACTTC. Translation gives CASSSAKISGGATKNIQYF. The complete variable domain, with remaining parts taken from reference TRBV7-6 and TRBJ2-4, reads GAGVSQSPRYKVTKRGQDVALRCDPISGHVSLYWYRQALGQGPEFLTYFNYEAQQDKSGLPNDRFSAERPEGSISTLTIQRTEQRDSAMYRCASSSAKISGGATKNIQYFGAGTRLSVL.

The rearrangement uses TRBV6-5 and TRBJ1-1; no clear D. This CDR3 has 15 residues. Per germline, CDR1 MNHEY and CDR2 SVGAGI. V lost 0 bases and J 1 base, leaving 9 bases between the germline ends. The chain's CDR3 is CASSYSAAGNTEAFF. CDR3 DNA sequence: TGTGCCAGCAGTTACTCCGCCGCGGGGAACACTGAAGCTTTCTTT.

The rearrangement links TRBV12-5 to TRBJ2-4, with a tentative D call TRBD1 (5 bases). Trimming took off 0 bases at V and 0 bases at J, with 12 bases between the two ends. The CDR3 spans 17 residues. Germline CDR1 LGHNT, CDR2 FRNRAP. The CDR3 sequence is CASGLVFGREAKNIQYF. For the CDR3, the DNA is TGTGCTAGTGGTTTGGTATTCGGCAGGGAAGCCAAAAACATTCAGTACTTC. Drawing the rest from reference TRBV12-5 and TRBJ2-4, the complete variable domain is DARVTQTPRHKVTEMGQEVTMRCQPILGHNTVFWYRQTMMQGLELLAYFRNRAPLDDSGMPKDRFSAEMPDATLATLKIQPSEPRDSAVYFCASGLVFGREAKNIQYFGAGTRLSVL.

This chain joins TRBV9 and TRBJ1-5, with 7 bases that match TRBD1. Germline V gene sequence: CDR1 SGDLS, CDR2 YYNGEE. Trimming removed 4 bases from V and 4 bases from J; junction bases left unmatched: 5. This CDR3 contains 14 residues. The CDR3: CASSMGQINQPQHF. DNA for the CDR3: TGTGCCAGCAGCATGGGACAGATTAATCAGCCCCAGCATTTT. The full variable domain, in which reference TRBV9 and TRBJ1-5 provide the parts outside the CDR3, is DSGVTQTPKHLITATGQRVTLRCSPRSGDLSVYWYQQSLDQGLQFLIQYYNGEERAKGNILERFSAQQFPDLHSELNLSSLELGDSALYFCASSMGQINQPQHFGDGTRLSIL.

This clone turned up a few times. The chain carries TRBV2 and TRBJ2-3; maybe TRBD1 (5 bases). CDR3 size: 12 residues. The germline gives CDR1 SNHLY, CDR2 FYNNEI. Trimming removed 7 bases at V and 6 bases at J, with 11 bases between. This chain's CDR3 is CASTRGMDTQYF. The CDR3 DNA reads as TGTGCCAGCACAAGGGGAATGGATACGCAGTATTTT.

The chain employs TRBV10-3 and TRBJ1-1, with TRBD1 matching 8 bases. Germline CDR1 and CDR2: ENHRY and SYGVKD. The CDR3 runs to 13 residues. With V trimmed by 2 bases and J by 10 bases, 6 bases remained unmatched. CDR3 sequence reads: CAISEEDRARAFF. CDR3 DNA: TGTGCCATCAGTGAGGAGGACAGGGCTCGAGCTTTCTTT.

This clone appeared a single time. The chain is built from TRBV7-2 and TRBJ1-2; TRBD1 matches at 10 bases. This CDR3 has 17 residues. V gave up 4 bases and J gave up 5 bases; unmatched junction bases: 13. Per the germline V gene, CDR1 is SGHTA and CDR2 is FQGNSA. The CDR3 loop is CASSSDRGRSAYYGYTF. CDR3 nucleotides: TGTGCCAGCAGCTCTGACAGGGGGCGATCGGCGTATTATGGCTACACCTTC.

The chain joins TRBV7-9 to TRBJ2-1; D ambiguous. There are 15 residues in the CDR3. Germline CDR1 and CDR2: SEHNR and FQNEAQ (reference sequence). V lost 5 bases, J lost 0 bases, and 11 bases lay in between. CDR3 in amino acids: CASSPEQSSYNEQFF. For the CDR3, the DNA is TGTGCCAGCAGCCCAGAACAGAGCTCCTACAATGAGCAGTTCTTC.

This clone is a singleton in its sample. This chain's CDR3 is CASRRPGQGMRGANVLTF. For the CDR3, the DNA is TGTGCCAGCAGGAGACCGGGACAGGGGATGAGGGGGGCCAACGTCCTGACTTTC. The rearrangement links TRBV7-3 to TRBJ2-6; 10 bases are a match to TRBD1. With V trimmed by 6 bases and J by 4 bases, 12 bases remained unmatched. Germline V gene sequence: CDR1 SGHTA, CDR2 FQGTGA. CDR3 length equals 18 residues.

For the CDR3, the DNA is TGTGCTAGTGGAGACGGGACAGTAAATAATTCACCCCTCCACTTT. It yields the protein CASGDGTVNNSPLHF. The rearrangement links TRBV12-5 to TRBJ1-6; 7 bases agree with TRBD1. V shed 6 bases, J shed 5 bases, and the junction held 7 bases outside the gene matches. The CDR3 spans 15 residues. CDR1 is LGHNT and CDR2 is FRNRAP in the germline V gene.

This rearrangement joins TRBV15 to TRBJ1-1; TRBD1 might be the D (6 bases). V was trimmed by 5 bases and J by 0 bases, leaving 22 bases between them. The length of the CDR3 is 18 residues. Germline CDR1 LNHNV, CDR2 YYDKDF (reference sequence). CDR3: CATSWRYGTLQMNTEAFF. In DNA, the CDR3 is TGTGCCACCAGCTGGCGATACGGGACACTCCAAATGAACACTGAAGCTTTCTTT.